This record concerns one TCR beta chain sequence. The target of this receptor is not known. It has no much larger one-base neighbor in the sample; base qualities were not kept. The germline V gene sets CDR1 to SGHRS and CDR2 to YFSETQ. Including the terminal cysteine and phenylalanine, the CDR3 comprises 16 residues. This entry keeps only the CDR3 DNA: 48 bases, framed from base 1. Compared with germline, V lacks 1 base and J lacks 2 bases; bases without a gene match: 5. This entry belongs to a study of a mutant IDH1 vaccine in newly diagnosed glioma (dated by TCRdb to the early 2020s). Background on the whole study: Patients received eight vaccinations in weeks 1, 3, 5, 7, 11, 15, 19 and 23, corresponding to visits V03 through V10. For exploratory analyses, longitudinal TCRB deep sequencing was carried out in around 24 treated patients wherever samples were available. Before enrollment, most patients had been given radiochemotherapy with temozolomide as standard therapy, while the rest had received either radiotherapy alone or temozolomide alone. Vaccination began 4-6 weeks after radiotherapy alone, or alongside temozolomide cycles in the chemotherapy-containing groups. Six visits were used for peripheral blood collection: V03 (baseline), V05, V07, V10, V12 and V13. The approximately 32 treated patients were approximately 62% male and around 40% female, with a mean age of about 43 years.

To prepare the library, the immunoSEQ multiplex PCR assay was applied. Rearranged TCR beta chain sequences were amplified with the hsTCRB Kit following the manufacturer's protocol. An Illumina MiSeq was used to sequence the TCRB libraries. The authors' analysis ran thus. The kit vendor's proprietary platform handled demultiplexing, trimming and gene mapping. TCRdb took over this immuneACCESS table, retaining in-frame rearrangements with V and J assigned. Such tables are incomplete; in checked studies, under half of the missing clones stem from an unresolved V gene, and the remainder is unexplained. The DNA gave D and trimming, while V, J and clone size come from that table. Across this sample there are 75,000 to 80,000 clones, with 75% to 90% seen only once. The top ten clonotypes cover around 0.77% of the sample. What the authors observed across the whole study: Pseudoprogression appeared unrelated to alterations in the top peripheral T cell clonotypes detected by TCRB sequencing. Availability determined which PBMC samples were chosen for TCRB deep sequencing. Immune responses induced by the vaccine were seen in approximately 93% of patients across multiple MHC alleles. It was noted by the authors that analyses of patient blood samples could not be reproduced owing to sample limitations.

Interpreted using the paper, the time point label stands for: week 23, last vaccination. A 20-mer mutant IDH1 peptide at 300 micrograms in Montanide made up each vaccine dose, which was injected subcutaneously together with topical imiquimod. All donors had newly diagnosed IDH1-mutant astrocytomas of WHO grade 3 or 4 that showed loss of nuclear ATRX. The samples were drawn from NOA16, a multicentre, single-arm, open-label phase I trial in Germany that tested a mutant IDH1 peptide vaccine in humans for the first time. Genomic DNA for TCRB sequencing was extracted from EDTA blood using the DNeasy Blood and Tissue Kit.

This TCR derives from a woman between 50 and 59 years old with glioma. The sequences come from PBMCs, collected from a glioma patient whose treatment included an IDH1 peptide vaccine. Rearrangement joined TRBV5-1 to TRBJ2-2; 7 bases in the middle match TRBD2. The CDR3 corresponds to CASSLSPSGNTGELFF. In nucleotide form, the sequence is TGCGCCAGCAGCTTGAGTCCTAGCGGCAACACCGGGGAGCTGTTTTTT.